This TCR beta chain was retrieved from a study of Graves' ophthalmopathy and Graves' hyperthyroidism (dated by TCRdb to 2017 to 2018). Regarding the study in general: Peripheral blood was collected at initial diagnosis, prior to any treatment. To tell Graves' ophthalmopathy apart from Graves' hyperthyroidism, and to predict which patients would progress to ophthalmopathy, the study relied on TCR beta repertoire signatures. In total, 135 blood samples were TCR-sequenced: approximately 42 ophthalmopathy, 75 hyperthyroidism and roughly 17 hyperthyroidism-to-ophthalmopathy patients. To explore V-J signatures that distinguish ophthalmopathy from hyperthyroidism, a discovery set of 90 to 100 patients was enrolled, made up of more than 40 with ophthalmopathy and 55 to 65 with stable hyperthyroidism. An independent validation cohort comprised roughly 20 hyperthyroidism patients and 15 to 17 patients who later progressed from hyperthyroidism to ophthalmopathy. In five or six hyperthyroidism patients, the T-cell repertoires found in thyroid tissue were compared with those found in blood. Following sample collection, hyperthyroidism patients were given methimazole at a starting dose of 30 mg daily, and ophthalmopathy patients were given high-dose intravenous methylprednisolone. The 100 discovery patients were randomly split 7:3 into training and test sets. The full study reports these points: No statistical method was used to set the sample size in advance, and the investigators knew which group each participant was assigned to. In cross-validation, the 13-signature model distinguished ophthalmopathy from stable hyperthyroidism with almost 90% sensitivity and approximately 81% specificity, and in the test set the corresponding values were roughly 78% and 74%. Most of the expanded thyroid clonotypes with a frequency above 0.001 were also detected in blood, and it was suggested that the thyroid immune response may be reflected by blood repertoires. In validation, the model predicted ophthalmopathy progression with about 64% sensitivity and around 72% specificity; more than ten predicted patients were CT-confirmed with GO in a median of approximately six months.

Taken from the germline V gene (reference sequence), the CDR1 and CDR2 loops are SEHNR and FQNEAQ. The V end loses 2 bases and the J end loses 4 bases, and a stretch of 7 bases separates them. Reading from cysteine to phenylalanine, the CDR3 counts 13 amino acids. Only the CDR3 DNA is retained, 39 bases long and in frame from the first base. Hyperthyroidism was considered stable if no progression to ophthalmopathy occurred within 18 months of follow-up. The hyperthyroidism patients were 18 to 65 years old and newly diagnosed, with a disease duration of less than 2 months. Patients were excluded if they had other autoimmune diseases, uncontrolled infections, pregnancy or lactation. Diagnosis was based on clinical symptoms, serum thyroxine, TRAb, thyroid ultrasound and orbital computed tomography. Ficoll-Paque density gradient centrifugation was used to isolate PBMCs from approximately 10 ml of fresh peripheral blood. Total RNA was extracted using Trizol reagent, and RNA quality was checked on an Agilent 2100 Bioanalyzer.

Concerning this clonotype: There is no known antigen for this receptor. No much larger clonotype is one base removed from it; base qualities were not supplied.

For repertoire sequencing, the TCR beta CDR3 regions were amplified from RNA transcripts. A first-round RT-PCR used HTBI primers with the Qiagen OneStep RT-PCR kit, followed by a second-round multiplex PCR, size selection and purification. The libraries underwent paired-end sequencing with 100 bp reads on an Illumina HiSeq2000. The paper's processing steps were these. SOAPnuke was used for read processing, and reads with adapters, uncalled bases, a mean Phred below 15, or no exact constant-primer or identifier match were discarded. COPE v1.2.5 was used to merge the high-quality paired reads. Each unique nucleotide sequence was treated as a clonotype, and MiTCR v1.1 was used to align the clonotypes to the IMGT TRB V, D and J references. Only V-J combinations with frequency above 0.0001 were analysed, covering 99% to 99.2% of repertoires. For each V-J combination, a TCR clonal expansion and chaos score was defined as the ratio of F50 clonal expansion to chaos observed in the TCRdist matrix. Welch's t-statistics and random forest were used to reduce features to 13 V-J combinations, which were fed into a naive Bayes classifier. The similarity between thyroid and blood repertoires was quantified using the Morisita-Horn index. TCRdb reran the public reads through fastp at Q25 and MiXCR, keeping productive beta chains. Each entry is one CDR3 protein sequence, shown with its most common DNA and genes. The V and J calls come from TCRdb's annotation, not from the publication. The sample has about 15,000 distinct CDR3 sequences on record, 46% of them singletons. About 25% of the sample comes from the top ten.

The sequenced sample consisted of peripheral blood. The clonotype was recovered from a woman aged 35 to 49 with stable Graves' hyperthyroidism. Donor details come from another sample of the same person, matched by shared clones. The chain is encoded by TRBV7-9 joined to TRBJ2-3; too little of a D gene remains to name it. CDR3 sequence: CASSLMTPDTQYF. The sequenced DNA is TGTGCCAGCAGCTTAATGACGCCAGATACGCAGTATTTT.